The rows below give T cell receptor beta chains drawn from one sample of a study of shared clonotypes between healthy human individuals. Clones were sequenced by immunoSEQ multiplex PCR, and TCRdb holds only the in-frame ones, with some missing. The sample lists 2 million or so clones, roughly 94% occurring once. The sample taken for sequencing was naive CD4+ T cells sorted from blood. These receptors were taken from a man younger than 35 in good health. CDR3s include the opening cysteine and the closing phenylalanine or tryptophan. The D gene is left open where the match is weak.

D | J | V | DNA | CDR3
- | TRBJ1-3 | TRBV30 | TGTGCCTGGAGTCGGGGCACAGGTAGCTCTGGAAACACCATATATTTT | CAWSRGTGSSGNTIYF
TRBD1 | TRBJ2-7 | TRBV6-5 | TGTGCCAGCAGTTACTCGGGACAGGGGCCCTACGAGCAGTACTTC | CASSYSGQGPYEQYF
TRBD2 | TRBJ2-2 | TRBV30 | TGTGCCTTCTTAGCGGGGCCCGCCGGGGAGCTGTTTTTT | CAFLAGPAGELFF
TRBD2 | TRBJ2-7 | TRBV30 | TGTGCCTGGAACCGGGAGGGCCCCGAGCAGTACTTC | CAWNREGPEQYF
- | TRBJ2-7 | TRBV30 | TGTGCCTGGAGCCCTAGCGCCTACGAGCAGTACTTC | CAWSPSAYEQYF
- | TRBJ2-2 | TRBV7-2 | TGTGCCAGCAGCCATCTTCGGGGACCCGGGGAGCTGTTTTTT | CASSHLRGPGELFF
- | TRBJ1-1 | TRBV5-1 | TGCGCCAGCACCCCAAGAGTTGGGGTCAACACTGAAGCTTTCTTT | CASTPRVGVNTEAFF
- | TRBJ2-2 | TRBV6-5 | TGTGCCAGCAGACCGGGACGGAAAAACACCGGGGAGCTGTTTTTT | CASRPGRKNTGELFF
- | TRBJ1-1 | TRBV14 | TGTGCCAGCAGCCGTGGTGGGGGTGTTAACACTGAAGCTTTCTTT | CASSRGGGVNTEAFF
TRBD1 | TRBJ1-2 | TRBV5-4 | TGTGCCAGCAGCTCACGGACAGGGTTTAACTATGGCTACACCTTC | CASSSRTGFNYGYTF
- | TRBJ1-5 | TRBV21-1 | TGTGCCAGCAGCCCCCGTCGGAATCAGCCCCAGCATTTT | CASSPRRNQPQHF
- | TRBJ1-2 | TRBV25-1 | TGTGCCAGCAGTGAATGCCGAACACGGTTTTATGGCTACACCTTC | CASSECRTRFYGYTF
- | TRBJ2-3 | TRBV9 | TGTGCCAGCAGCGTAGGGGCAGGCGGGGATACGCAGTATTTT | CASSVGAGGDTQYF
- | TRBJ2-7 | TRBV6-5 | TGTGCCAGCAGTTTTTCCTACGAGCAGTACTTC | CASSFSYEQYF
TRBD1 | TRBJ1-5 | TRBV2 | TGTGCCAGCAGTGACAGGGGGCTTGGCAATCAGCCCCAGCATTTT | CASSDRGLGNQPQHF
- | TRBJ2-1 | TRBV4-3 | TGCGCCAGCAGCCAAGAACGACTCTCCTCCTACAATGAGCAGTTCTTC | CASSQERLSSYNEQFF
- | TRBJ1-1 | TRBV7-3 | TGTGCCAGCAGCTTATCCGGGGTTCGCACTGAAGCTTTCTTT | CASSLSGVRTEAFF
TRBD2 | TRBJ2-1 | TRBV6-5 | TGTGCCAGCAGACCGGGAGGGCTCGGAGAGCAGTTCTTC | CASRPGGLGEQFF
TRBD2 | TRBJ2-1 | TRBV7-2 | TGTGCCAGCAGCTTAAGCGGGGGGCTAGGGAGGAATGAGCAGTTCTTC | CASSLSGGLGRNEQFF
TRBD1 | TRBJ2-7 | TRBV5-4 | TGTGCCAGCAGCTTGGTCAGCCAGGGGGCCTACGAGCAGTACTTC | CASSLVSQGAYEQYF